These 18 T cell receptor beta chains share one sample of origin, sequenced in a study of somatic mutations in cytotoxic T cells in rheumatoid arthritis. The protocol was immunoSEQ multiplex PCR, while the TCRdb copy is restricted to in-frame clones and leaves out a portion. The sample contains under 2,500 clones, around four fifths of which appear only once. The specimen was CD8+ T cells sorted from blood. The origin of the receptors is a woman between 70 and 85 years old with rheumatoid arthritis.

The chain is built from TRBV5-3 and TRBJ2-1; D gene uncertain. TRBV5-3 is an ORF, with its function uncertain. V lost 0 bases to trimming and J lost 15 bases, with 7 bases between them. The CDR3 extends over 10 amino acids. CDR3 bases: TGTGCCAGAAGCTTGGTTATCTGGTTCTTC. It encodes CARSLVIWFF.

The V call is TRBV5-5, the J call TRBJ2-7, with D possibly TRBD2 on 6 matching bases. Per germline, CDR1 SGHKS and CDR2 YYEKEE (reference sequence). This CDR3 contains 14 residues. V lost 4 bases and J lost 3, with 14 bases in between. CDR3 residues: CASSPVQGGYEQYF. The CDR3 DNA is TGTGCCAGCAGCCCCGTCCAGGGAGGCTACGAGCAGTACTTC.

The chain uses TRBV2 and TRBJ1-2; possible D gene TRBD1, 5 bases. The germline CDR1 and CDR2 sequences are SNHLY and FYNNEI. Trimming removed 4 bases at V and 2 bases at J, with 11 bases between. This CDR3 region has 14 residues. CDR3 DNA sequence: TGTGCCAGCAGTGCAAGGGGCTTAAACTATGGCTACACCTTC. This gives the protein CASSARGLNYGYTF.

The chain recombines TRBV28 with TRBJ1-1, with a tentative D call TRBD1 (6 bases). CDR3 size: 16 residues. Trimming left V 2 bases short and J 0 bases short, with 13 bases between. Germline V gene sequence: CDR1 MDHEN, CDR2 SYDVKM. The CDR3 DNA reads as TGTGCCAGCAGTTTAATCAGTGACAGGATGAACACTGAAGCTTTCTTT. Translated: CASSLISDRMNTEAFF.

The chain carries TRBV4-1 and TRBJ2-1, with a possible D match to TRBD2 (5 bases). The V gene lost 0 bases and the J gene lost 9 bases, with 9 bases spanning the gap. Looked up from germline, CDR1 is MGHRA and CDR2 is YSYEKL. CDR3 length equals 13 residues. Here the CDR3 DNA reads TGCGCCAGCAGCCAAGAGGCGGGCGCTGAGCAGTTCTTC. Protein: CASSQEAGAEQFF.

J is TRBJ2-3 and V is TRBV6-4; tentative D call: TRBD2 (6 bases). This CDR3 contains 13 residues. V dropped 4 bases and J dropped 4 bases, with 9 bases sitting between them. Looked up from germline, CDR1 is MRHNA and CDR2 is SNTAGT. The CDR3 coding sequence is TGTGCCAGCAGTGGACTAGATTCAGATACGCAGTATTTT. The encoded protein is CASSGLDSDTQYF.

This clone was observed a few times. The rearrangement joins TRBV7-3 to TRBJ2-5; TRBD2 aligns across 8 bases. There are 16 residues in the CDR3. Trimming at V came to 5 bases and at J to 2 bases, leaving 10 bases not matched to a gene. The germline CDR1 and CDR2 sequences are SGHTA and FQGTGA. CDR3 nucleotide sequence: TGTGCCAGCAGCCTCGGGACTAGTGGTCTGCAAGAGACCCAGTACTTC. Translated, it gives CASSLGTSGLQETQYF. The whole variable domain, remainder taken from reference TRBV7-3 and TRBJ2-5, is GAGVSQTPSNKVTEKGKYVELRCDPISGHTALYWYRQSLGQGPEFLIYFQGTGAADDSGLPNDRFFAVRPEGSVSTLKIQRTERGDSAVYLCASSLGTSGLQETQYFGPGTRLLVL.

This sequence joins TRBV5-1 and TRBJ2-1; 8 nucleotides line up with TRBD1. In germline, CDR1 is SGHRS, CDR2 YFSETQ. V trimming: 4 bases; J trimming: 5 bases; junction bases outside the gene matches: 8. This CDR3 contains 15 residues. The DNA for the CDR3 is TGCGCCAGCAGCGTGAGACAGGGGAGTGACAATGAGCAGTTCTTC. Its translation: CASSVRQGSDNEQFF.

CDR3 nucleotides: TGTGCCAGCGATCCCCCGGGGGGGGACATTCAGTACTTC. It translates to CASDPPGGDIQYF. This chain joins TRBV6-1 and TRBJ2-4; 8 bases fit TRBD2. Germline-derived CDR1 and CDR2 are MNHNS and SASEGT. This CDR3 is built from 13 residues. V shed 8 bases, J shed 8 bases, and the junction held 8 bases outside the gene matches.

The chain uses TRBV7-2 and TRBJ2-2; 10 bases fit TRBD2. Looked up from germline, CDR1 is SGHTA and CDR2 is FQGNSA. The junction had 7 bases not matched to a gene; V was cut back by 2 bases and J by 1 base. This CDR3 comprises 18 residues. For the CDR3, the DNA is TGTGCCAGCAGCTTATCCCATGGACTAGCGGTGAACACCGGGGAGCTGTTTTTT. Protein: CASSLSHGLAVNTGELFF.

V and J are TRBV7-9 and TRBJ1-2; D is perhaps TRBD1 (5 bases). Deletions cut 7 bases from V and 5 bases from J, with 14 bases between. CDR1 is SEHNR and CDR2 is FQNEAQ in the germline V gene (reference sequence). The CDR3 runs to 13 residues. CDR3 sequence reads: CASNQGADYGYTF. CDR3 coding DNA: TGTGCCAGCAACCAAGGGGCGGATTATGGCTACACCTTC.

J is TRBJ1-2 and V is TRBV29-1, with 10 bases aligning to TRBD1. V shed 8 bases, J shed 0 bases, and the junction held 15 bases outside the gene matches. The CDR3 covers 17 residues. Germline assignment: CDR1 SQVTM and CDR2 ANQGSEA. The CDR3 DNA sequence: TGCAGCTCCCTCGGCACCGGGACAGGGGAGACTAACTATGGCTACACCTTC. Protein product: CSSLGTGTGETNYGYTF.

CDR3 region: CASSLSGPGLAGAWDTQYF. The CDR3 DNA reads as TGTGCCAGCAGTTTATCGGGCCCGGGACTAGCGGGAGCATGGGATACGCAGTATTTT. The chain employs TRBV27 and TRBJ2-3, with 14 bases that match TRBD2. The CDR3 spans 19 residues. CDR1 and CDR2 (germline): MNHEY, SMNVEV (reference sequence). V shed 0 bases, J shed 6 bases, and the junction held 11 bases outside the gene matches.

V gene TRBV4-1 combines with J gene TRBJ2-5, with 7 bases aligning to TRBD2. Per germline, CDR1 MGHRA and CDR2 YSYEKL. The CDR3 has 13 residues. V was pared by 4 bases and J by 11 bases, with 10 bases of the junction left unmatched. The chain's CDR3 is CASSPLEAGEQYF. CDR3 sequence (DNA): TGCGCCAGCAGCCCCTTGGAGGCGGGGGAGCAGTACTTC.

This chain links TRBV6-6 with TRBJ2-7, with 10 positions matching TRBD1. The CDR3 is 13 residues long. The germline V gene has CDR1 MNHNY and CDR2 SVGAGI (reference sequence). The J segment lost 4 bases and the V segment lost 9 bases, leaving 6 bases of the junction unmatched. The chain's CDR3 is CASKGQGSYEQYF. CDR3 nucleotides: TGTGCCAGTAAGGGACAGGGGAGTTACGAGCAGTACTTC.

The V call is TRBV28, the J call TRBJ2-7; 7 nucleotides align to TRBD1. CDR1 is MDHEN and CDR2 is SYDVKM in the germline V gene. CDR3 length equals 15 residues. Trimming removed 4 bases from V and 3 bases from J; junction bases left unmatched: 9. CDR3 bases: TGTGCCAGCAGTTCCGCAAGACAGGGTTTCTACGAGCAGTACTTC. The encoded protein is CASSSARQGFYEQYF.

A single count supports this clone. The rearrangement links TRBV28 to TRBJ2-7; TRBD1 aligns across 9 bases. The V and J ends lost 5 bases and 3 bases, in that order; junction bases with no gene match: 23. The CDR3 is 20 amino acids. Germline values: CDR1 MDHEN, CDR2 SYDVKM. CDR3 sequence (DNA): TGTGCCAGCAGTACCACCGGGACAGGGTTCCAGGGCGTCGGACTCTACGAGCAGTACTTC. Translating gives CASSTTGTGFQGVGLYEQYF.

V gene TRBV19 combines with J gene TRBJ2-3, with TRBD1 identical over 8 bases. The CDR3 has 14 residues. With V trimmed by 9 bases and J by 0 bases, 5 bases remained unmatched. Germline values: CDR1 LNHDA, CDR2 SQIVND (reference sequence). CDR3 residues: CASQTGASTDTQYF. CDR3 sequence (DNA): TGTGCCAGCCAGACAGGGGCAAGCACAGATACGCAGTATTTT.